The present T cell receptor (beta chain) was sequenced within a study of tumor-infiltrating lymphocytes in primary liver carcinoma. cDNA specific to TCR beta was made from about 0.45 ug of total RNA, with a constant-region primer employed for priming. Three-round nested multiplex PCR performed with slightly modified ARM-PCR produced the TCR beta libraries. The opening two PCR rounds, around 9 cycles each, paired TRBV1-TRBV30 forward primers with a C-beta reverse primer. TCRdb re-called the multiplex PCR reads with MiXCR, one entry per CDR3 protein. In the table there are about 100,000 distinct CDR3 sequences, more than 65% of which are singletons. This clonotype showed up many times. From unsorted bulk tissue weighing about 18-30 mg, DNA and RNA were co-extracted. CDR1 MNHNS and CDR2 SASEGT come from the germline V gene. J lost 2 bases, V lost 5 bases, and 8 bases had no gene match. The CDR3 spans 16 residues.

This TCR was recovered from a woman in her sixties with primary liver carcinoma and hepatitis B virus infection. Sequencing was performed on liver tumor tissue from sampling region 2. Regarding subset: tumor region T2, inferior pole. V gene TRBV6-1 combines with J gene TRBJ2-1, with TRBD2 matching 8 bases. CDR3: CASSTLAVKAYNEQFF. The DNA for the CDR3 is TGTGCCAGCAGTACACTAGCGGTTAAGGCCTACAATGAGCAGTTCTTC.